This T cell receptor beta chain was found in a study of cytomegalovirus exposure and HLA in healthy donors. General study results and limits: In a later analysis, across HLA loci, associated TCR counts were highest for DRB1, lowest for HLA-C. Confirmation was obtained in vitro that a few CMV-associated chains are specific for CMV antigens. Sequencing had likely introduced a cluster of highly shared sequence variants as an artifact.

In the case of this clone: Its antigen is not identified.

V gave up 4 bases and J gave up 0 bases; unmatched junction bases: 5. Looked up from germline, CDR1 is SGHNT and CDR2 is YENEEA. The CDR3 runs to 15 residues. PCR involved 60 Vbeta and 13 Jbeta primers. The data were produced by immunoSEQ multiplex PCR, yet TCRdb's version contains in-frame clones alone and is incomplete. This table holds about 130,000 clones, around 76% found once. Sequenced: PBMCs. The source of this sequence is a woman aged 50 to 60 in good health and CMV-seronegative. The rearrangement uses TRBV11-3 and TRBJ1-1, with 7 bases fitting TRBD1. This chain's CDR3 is CASSSRDSLNTEAFF. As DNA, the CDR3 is TGTGCCAGCAGCTCCCGGGACAGTCTGAACACTGAAGCTTTCTTT.